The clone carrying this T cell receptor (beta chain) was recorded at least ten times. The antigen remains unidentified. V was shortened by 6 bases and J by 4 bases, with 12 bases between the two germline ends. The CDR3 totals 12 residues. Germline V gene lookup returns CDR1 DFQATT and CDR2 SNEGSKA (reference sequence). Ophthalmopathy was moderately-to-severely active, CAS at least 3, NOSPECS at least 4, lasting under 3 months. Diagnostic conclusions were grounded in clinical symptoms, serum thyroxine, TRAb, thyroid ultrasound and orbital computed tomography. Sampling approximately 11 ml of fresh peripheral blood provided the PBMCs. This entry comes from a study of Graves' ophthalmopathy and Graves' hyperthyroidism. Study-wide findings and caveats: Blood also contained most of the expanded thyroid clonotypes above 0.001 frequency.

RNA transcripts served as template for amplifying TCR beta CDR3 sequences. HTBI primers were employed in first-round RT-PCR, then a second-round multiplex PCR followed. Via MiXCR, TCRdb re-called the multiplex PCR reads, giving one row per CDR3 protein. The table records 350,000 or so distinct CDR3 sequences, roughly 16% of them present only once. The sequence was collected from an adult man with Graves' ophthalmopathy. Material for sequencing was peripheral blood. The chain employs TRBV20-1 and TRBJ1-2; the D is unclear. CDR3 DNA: TGCAGTGCGGCAGATCATAGCTATGGCTACACCTTC. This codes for CSAADHSYGYTF.